The 29 T cell receptor beta chains in this list originate from one sample, sequenced in a study of spatial heterogeneity in lung cancer. TCRdb passed the 5' RACE reads through MiXCR, listing each CDR3 protein once. The sample yields around 44,000 distinct CDR3 sequences, 10% seen once. Time point: blood at routine non-recurrence follow-up after resection. This material consisted of PBMCs, taken at follow-up. The receptors here all came from a female donor with early-stage non-small cell lung cancer.

The CDR3 DNA follows: TGTGCCAGCAGCCAAGGGACTAGCGGGGGACCCTACGAGCAGTACTTC. Protein product: CASSQGTSGGPYEQYF. The gene calls are TRBV3-1 and TRBJ2-7, with 13 nucleotides matching TRBD2. Germline loops: CDR1 LGHDT, CDR2 YNNKEL (reference sequence). CDR3 size: 16 residues. With 1 base clipped from V and 2 bases from J, the junction kept 2 bases outside the gene matches.

The chain joins TRBV12-5 to TRBJ2-5, with 10 nucleotides matching TRBD1. V lost 8 bases to trimming and J lost 4 bases; unmatched junction nucleotides: 10. In germline, CDR1 is LGHNT, CDR2 FRNRAP. This CDR3 spans 15 amino acids. The CDR3 bases are TGTGCTAGTTCTGACCCGGACAGGGGGTCAGAGACCCAGTACTTC. This gives the protein CASSDPDRGSETQYF.

This clonotype was observed many times. The chain combines TRBV20-1 with TRBJ2-7; D may be TRBD1 or TRBD2 (5 bases each). CDR1 is DFQATT, CDR2 SNEGSKA, per germline (reference sequence). CDR3 length: 17 amino acids. V lost 3 bases, J lost 5 bases, and 26 bases lay in between. The CDR3 DNA is TGCAGTGCTAGTTCCCATGCGAGAGGGGCGAGGGGCGACGAGCAGTACTTC. It codes for CSASSHARGARGDEQYF.

This clonotype was picked up a small number of times. The rearrangement joins TRBV11-1 to TRBJ2-1, with unresolved D. Germline V CDR1 and CDR2: SGHAT, FQDESV (reference sequence). The CDR3 length is 15 residues. The V end was cut by 5 bases, the J end by 7 bases, with 18 bases between. CDR3 region: CASSRPQLLENEQFF. In nucleotides, the CDR3 is TGTGCCAGCAGCCGGCCCCAGTTGCTTGAGAATGAGCAGTTCTTC.

This clonotype was counted many times. The gene calls are TRBV12-3 or TRBV12-4 and TRBJ1-5; D call uncertain. The germline V and J ends were trimmed by 3 bases and 6 bases, with 3 bases remaining between them. The CDR3 runs 11 residues. CDR3 sequence (DNA): TGTGCCAGCAGTTTGAGTCAGCCCCAGCATTTT. Its translation: CASSLSQPQHF.

The table lists this clonotype with many counts. This chain connects TRBV29-1 to TRBJ2-5; D is uncertain. This CDR3 contains 12 residues. The V end was cut by 4 bases, the J end by 2 bases, with 8 bases between. CDR1 is SQVTM, CDR2 ANQGSEA, per germline. CDR3 region: CSVGLTQETQYF. The DNA for the CDR3 is TGCAGCGTTGGGCTGACTCAAGAGACCCAGTACTTC.

V is TRBV7-3 and J is TRBJ2-3; 9 nucleotides match TRBD2. The CDR3 is 16 amino acids. Germline V lookup: CDR1 SGHTA, CDR2 FQGTGA. J lost 8 bases, V lost 5 bases, and 14 bases had no gene match. The CDR3 loop is CASSHIVRGGRGTQYF. As DNA, the CDR3 is TGTGCCAGCAGCCATATAGTGCGGGGGGGCCGTGGTACGCAGTATTTT.

The rearrangement joins TRBV7-2 to TRBJ2-5, with TRBD2 as a possible D gene (6 bases). V lost 3 bases and J 5 bases, leaving 10 bases between the germline ends. Germline V CDR1 and CDR2: SGHTA, FQGNSA. CDR3 length: 13 residues. DNA for the CDR3: TGTGCCAGCAGCTTTTCAGGGAGGGAGACCCAGTACTTC. Its translation is CASSFSGRETQYF.

This chain uses TRBV28 with TRBJ1-5, with D uncertain. The germline CDR1 and CDR2 sequences are MDHEN and SYDVKM. This CDR3 has 17 residues. V was cut by 6 bases and J by 0 bases, with 18 bases left in between. CDR3 residues: CASRDSVLGDSNQPQHF. DNA of the CDR3: TGTGCCAGCAGAGATAGCGTGCTCGGGGATAGCAATCAGCCCCAGCATTTT.

The rearrangement links TRBV3-1 to TRBJ2-5; TRBD1 agrees at 8 bases. The CDR3 has 14 amino acids. CDR1 is LGHDT, CDR2 YNNKEL, per germline (reference sequence). With V trimmed by 5 bases and J by 4 bases, 6 bases remained unmatched. CDR3 protein: CASSFGQGGETQYF. The DNA for the CDR3 is TGTGCCAGCAGCTTTGGACAGGGAGGAGAGACCCAGTACTTC.

The sample holds many counts of this clonotype. This chain connects TRBV12-3 or TRBV12-4 to TRBJ2-4, with TRBD2 matching 9 bases. V shed 4 bases, J shed 8 bases, and the junction held 9 bases outside the gene matches. This CDR3 has 15 amino acids. CDR3 sequence (DNA): TGTGCCAGCAGTTCCCGTTTGCGGGGGGGCTACATTCAGTACTTC. It encodes CASSSRLRGGYIQYF.

J is TRBJ2-3 and V is TRBV2; tentatively, D is TRBD1 or TRBD2 (6 bases each). There are 15 residues in the CDR3. CDR1 SNHLY and CDR2 FYNNEI come from the germline V gene. V was clipped by 1 base and J by 3 bases, with 11 bases between them. CDR3 sequence (DNA): TGTGCCAGCAGTGAAGTAGGGGGAGGTACAGATACGCAGTATTTT. Protein product: CASSEVGGGTDTQYF.

The chain has TRBV10-3 and TRBJ1-3; the D is unclear. Between the trimmed V and J ends, which lost 4 bases and 2 bases, there was a span of 6 bases. This CDR3 contains 13 residues. Germline loops: CDR1 ENHRY, CDR2 SYGVKD. CDR3 protein: CAISGVPGNTIYF. CDR3 sequence (DNA): TGTGCCATCAGTGGTGTGCCTGGAAACACCATATATTTT.

This clonotype has a count of ten or more. This chain uses TRBV12-5 with TRBJ2-3; weak D call: TRBD2 (5 bases). The length of the CDR3 is 12 residues. The germline V gene has CDR1 LGHNT and CDR2 FRNRAP. CDR3: CASARGTDTQYF. For the CDR3, the DNA is TGTGCCAGCGCCAGAGGGACAGATACGCAGTATTTT. The full variable domain, its missing parts supplied by reference TRBV12-5 and TRBJ2-3, is DARVTQTPRHKVTEMGQEVTMRCQPILGHNTVFWYRQTMMQGLELLAYFRNRAPLDDSGMPKDRFSAEMPDATLATLKIQPSEPRDSAVYFCASARGTDTQYFGPGTRLTVL.

This clonotype was recorded many times. The chain is built from TRBV7-2 and TRBJ2-7, with TRBD2 matching 12 bases. The CDR3 is 15 amino acids. The junction had 2 bases not matched to a gene; V was cut back by 3 bases and J by 2 bases. Per the germline V gene, CDR1 is SGHTA and CDR2 is FQGNSA. The CDR3 spells CASSFSSGGAYEQYF. Here the CDR3 DNA reads TGTGCCAGCAGCTTTTCTAGCGGGGGGGCCTACGAGCAGTACTTC.

This clonotype was detected a few times. This chain uses TRBV5-4 with TRBJ2-7; no firm D call. Trimming removed 2 bases at V and 5 bases at J, with 14 bases between. The V gene's germline CDR1 is SGHNT and CDR2 YYREEE (reference sequence). This CDR3 region has 14 residues. CDR3 coding DNA: TGTGCCAGCAGCTTTATGGCCACCTTCAACGAGCAGTACTTC. As protein: CASSFMATFNEQYF.

There are many counts of this clonotype. This chain links TRBV20-1 with TRBJ2-3; no reliable D call. Germline CDR1 DFQATT, CDR2 SNEGSKA (reference sequence). This CDR3 has 14 amino acids. V dropped 1 base and J dropped 2 bases, with 10 bases sitting between them. This chain's CDR3 is CSARVHFSTDTQYF. Written as DNA, the CDR3 is TGCAGTGCTAGAGTCCATTTTTCCACAGATACGCAGTATTTT.

CDR3 sequence (DNA): TGTGCCAGCAGCACGGACAGGGGTGGCGAGCAGTACTTC. Its translation is CASSTDRGGEQYF. This rearrangement joins TRBV7-7 to TRBJ2-7, with 9 bases that match TRBD1. Germline V gene lookup returns CDR1 SSHAT and CDR2 FNYEAQ (reference sequence). The CDR3 extends over 13 amino acids. The ends lost 5 bases at V and 6 bases at J; junction bases unmatched: 5.

This clonotype was recorded a few times. The rearrangement joins TRBV5-6 to TRBJ2-7; D is uncertain. Germline-derived CDR1 and CDR2 are SGHDT and YYEEEE. The CDR3 runs to 16 residues. Trimming removed 0 bases at V and 0 bases at J, with 13 bases between. CDR3 region: CASSLANRRTSYEQYF. As DNA, the CDR3 is TGTGCCAGCAGCTTGGCCAACCGACGGACCTCCTACGAGCAGTACTTC.

This clonotype was counted between two and nine times. V usage is TRBV13 and J usage is TRBJ1-1; D is possibly TRBD1 (6 bases). This CDR3 has 16 amino acids. V gave up 1 base and J gave up 6 bases, with 18 bases separating them. Germline V gene sequence: CDR1 PRHDT, CDR2 FYEKMQ (reference sequence). The CDR3 region is CASSLVFSRGRAEAFF. Written as DNA, the CDR3 is TGTGCCAGCAGCTTAGTGTTTAGCAGGGGACGGGCTGAAGCTTTCTTT.

This rearrangement joins TRBV5-4 to TRBJ2-3, with no clear D. Germline CDR1 reads SGHNT; CDR2 reads YYREEE (reference sequence). V lost 3 bases and J lost 5, with 13 bases in between. The length of the CDR3 is 14 residues. The CDR3 sequence: CASSYSQVVDTQYF. In nucleotides, the CDR3 is TGTGCCAGCAGCTATAGTCAGGTTGTAGATACGCAGTATTTT.

This clonotype was observed a handful of times. The chain recombines TRBV7-2 with TRBJ2-1; 11 bases are a match to TRBD2. The V gene's germline CDR1 is SGHTA and CDR2 FQGNSA. The CDR3 is made up of 15 amino acids. J gave up 9 bases and V 0 bases, and 4 bases lay outside the gene matches. The CDR3 reads CASSLASGGAGEQFF. In DNA form, the CDR3 reads TGTGCCAGCAGCTTAGCTAGCGGGGGGGCCGGTGAGCAGTTCTTC.

This clonotype was counted many times. This sequence joins TRBV12-3 or TRBV12-4 and TRBJ2-1; TRBD2 is a possible D gene (6 bases). The ends were cut back, 6 bases at V and 7 bases at J, with 37 bases in the middle. The CDR3 has 21 amino acids. Here the CDR3 reads CASSLGGWVEELVKEANEQFF. CDR3 in DNA: TGTGCCAGCAGCTTGGGGGGATGGGTAGAGGAATTGGTGAAGGAGGCGAATGAGCAGTTCTTC.

This clonotype is medium-sized within its sample. The V call is TRBV20-1, the J call TRBJ2-7; perhaps TRBD2 as D (6 bases). The CDR3 has 17 residues. Trimming removed 2 bases at V and 1 base at J, with 21 bases between. CDR1 is DFQATT, CDR2 SNEGSKA, per germline (reference sequence). DNA of the CDR3: TGCAGTGCTAGACCCCGGAGGGCTCAGCCTCATTCCTACGAGCAGTACTTC. Translating it yields CSARPRRAQPHSYEQYF.

The genes are TRBV7-9 and TRBJ2-5; 7 bases agree with TRBD2. This CDR3 spans 14 amino acids. In germline, CDR1 is SEHNR, CDR2 FQNEAQ (reference sequence). Losses at the gene ends were 3 bases for V and 2 bases for J; bases not matched to a gene: 3. CDR3 sequence reads: CASSFLGGQETQYF. The CDR3 nucleotides are TGTGCCAGCAGCTTCTTGGGGGGGCAAGAGACCCAGTACTTC.

This clonotype came up a few times. The chain has TRBV5-4 and TRBJ2-1; 9 bases match TRBD2. Trimming cost V 4 bases and J 7 bases; bases outside gene matches: 12. Germline V CDR1 and CDR2: SGHNT, YYREEE (reference sequence). The CDR3 length is 16 residues. The CDR3 sequence: CASSLGGAGGLNEQFF. The CDR3 region has the DNA TGTGCCAGCAGCCTTGGAGGAGCGGGGGGACTGAATGAGCAGTTCTTC. Full variable domain (remainder filled in from reference TRBV5-4 and TRBJ2-1): ETGVTQSPTHLIKTRGQQVTLRCSSQSGHNTVSWYQQALGQGPQFIFQYYREEENGRGNFPPRFSGLQFPNYSSELNVNALELDDSALYLCASSLGGAGGLNEQFFGPGTRLTVL.

In its sample, this clonotype was seen a few times. This chain links TRBV5-1 with TRBJ2-5; possible D gene TRBD2, 5 bases. Germline-derived CDR1 and CDR2 are SGHRS and YFSETQ. There are 13 residues in the CDR3. The germline V and J ends were trimmed by 1 base and 8 bases, with 12 bases remaining between them. The CDR3 DNA is TGCGCCAGCAGCTTGAACAGAGGGAAAACCCAGTACTTC. Translation gives CASSLNRGKTQYF. Full variable domain (rest looked up from reference TRBV5-1 and TRBJ2-5): KAGVTQTPRYLIKTRGQQVTLSCSPISGHRSVSWYQQTPGQGLQFLFEYFSETQRNKGNFPGRFSGRQFSNSRSEMNVSTLELGDSALYLCASSLNRGKTQYFGPGTRLLVL.

There are a few counts of this clonotype. This sequence joins TRBV2 and TRBJ2-1, with TRBD2 matching over 10 bases. CDR1 and CDR2 (germline): SNHLY, FYNNEI. The CDR3 runs 15 residues. J gave up 2 bases and V 5 bases, and 3 bases lay outside the gene matches. The CDR3 here is CASSRLAGPYNEQFF. In nucleotides, the CDR3 is TGTGCCAGCAGTCGACTAGCGGGCCCCTACAATGAGCAGTTCTTC.

This clonotype has a count of ten or more. V usage is TRBV19 and J usage is TRBJ1-1, with D possibly TRBD1 on 5 matching bases. V was clipped by 3 bases and J by 4 bases, with 12 bases between them. CDR3 length: 14 residues. Looked up from germline, CDR1 is LNHDA and CDR2 is SQIVND (reference sequence). DNA for the CDR3: TGTGCCAGTAGTATTCGGGTGACAGCCACTGAAGCTTTCTTT. It specifies CASSIRVTATEAFF.